This T cell receptor (beta chain) was recorded in a study of shared clonotypes between healthy human individuals. Trimming took off 3 bases at V and 7 bases at J, with 13 bases between the two ends. The germline CDR1 and CDR2 sequences are SGHDT and YYEEEE. This CDR3 region has 13 residues. This clone turned up a few times. Its matching antigen is unknown. Here immunoSEQ multiplex PCR was the method, and the copy in TCRdb shows in-frame clones only, minus some. The sample includes roughly 2,300,000 clones, 80% to 95% of them seen just once. Study observations and caveats: In contrast to clonotypes shared by all four donors, non-shared clonotypes had lower generation probabilities. Genetic and exposure-history diversity was limited by the few donors.

This TCR was sampled from a man aged 18-30 years in good health. Some clones in this sample may be carry-over from other donors' samples. The chain recombines TRBV5-6 with TRBJ1-1; tentatively, D is TRBD1 (6 bases). What was sequenced was naive CD4+ T cells from PBMCs. The subset is: CD45RA+ positively selected. The CDR3 DNA is TGTGCCAGCAGCTCCACGGGGGCTGATGAAGCTTTCTTT. It encodes CASSSTGADEAFF.